This T cell receptor (beta chain) was recorded in a study of OX40 agonist ivuxolimab in advanced cancers. Study summary: Patients' therapy was ivuxolimab, an antibody that acts as an agonist of OX40 (CD134). Administration of intravenous ivuxolimab to patients occurred every 2 weeks at 0.01 to 10 mg/kg. Study-level results: At 0.1 to 3.0 mg/kg and by week 6, clonal expansion occurred in CD4+ and CD8+ blood T cells.

Baseline was the first blood sampling point, followed by cycle 4 day 1 and cycle 7 day 1. Sequenced by immunoSEQ multiplex PCR; TCRdb stores in-frame clones only, minus some. The sample records tens of thousands of clones, approximately 92% being singletons. On this clone itself: What it binds is not known.

This receptor was taken from an adult with an advanced solid tumor such as melanoma, head and neck, liver or kidney cancer. This specimen consisted of CD4+ or CD8+ T cells sorted from blood, obtained in a trial of the OX40 agonist ivuxolimab.

CDR3 protein: CASSPGAPEAGELFF. The CDR3 coding sequence is TGTGCCAGCTCACCAGGGGCCCCGGAGGCCGGGGAGCTGTTTTTT. V is TRBV18 and J is TRBJ2-2; D may be TRBD1 or TRBD2 (5 bases each). CDR1 is KGHSH, CDR2 LQKENI, per germline. The CDR3 totals 15 residues. Trimming left V 2 bases short and J 6 bases short, with 13 bases between.